This T cell receptor (beta chain) was documented in a study of T cells in Graves' hyperthyroidism and ophthalmopathy. Germline assignment: CDR1 SGDLS and CDR2 YYNGEE. V lost 0 bases and J lost 6; bases outside the gene matches: 1. This CDR3 contains 14 residues. Ophthalmopathy patients showed a Clinical Activity Score of at least 3, NOSPECS grade of at least 4 and duration under 3 months. Uncontrolled infection, other autoimmune disease, pregnancy and lactation each barred patients from inclusion. Points from the study as a whole: Most expanded thyroid clonotypes above 0.001 also appeared in blood. Ophthalmopathy and stable hyperthyroidism were separated by a 13 V-J model.

This clonotype was counted only a few times. Its antigen is still unknown. RNA transcripts gave rise to amplified TCR beta CDR3 regions. During a first-round RT-PCR of the TCR CDR3, the HTBI primer set was used. TCRdb reprocessed the multiplex PCR reads via MiXCR and lists one record per CDR3 protein. The sample includes approximately 400,000 distinct CDR3 sequences, roughly 13% of them seen just once. The chain links TRBV9 to TRBJ1-1; 11 positions agree with TRBD1. The sequencing sample was made of blood. This clonotype was sampled from a man aged 50-59 years with Graves' ophthalmopathy. The CDR3 here is CASSVGTGGPEAFF. The CDR3 DNA follows: TGTGCCAGCAGCGTAGGGACAGGGGGCCCTGAAGCTTTCTTT. Variable domain in full (rest from reference TRBV9 and TRBJ1-1): DSGVTQTPKHLITATGQRVTLRCSPRSGDLSVYWYQQSLDQGLQFLIQYYNGEERAKGNILERFSAQQFPDLHSELNLSSLELGDSALYFCASSVGTGGPEAFFGQGTRLTVV.